These 8 T cell receptor beta chains were sequenced from one sample in a study of response to subunit inactivated influenza vaccine. TCRdb redid the calling of the RT-PCR reads with MiXCR, one entry per CDR3 protein. Of around 580,000 distinct CDR3 sequences listed, over 9.5% are singletons. The specimen comprised PBMCs from blood, sampled on the day of vaccination. The receptors stem from a man over 45 who received an inactivated influenza vaccine.

The chain recombines TRBV2 with TRBJ2-3; 10 nucleotides align to TRBD1. The CDR3 contains 14 residues. In germline, CDR1 is SNHLY, CDR2 FYNNEI. Losses at the gene ends were 11 bases for V and 3 bases for J; bases not matched to a gene: 8. The CDR3 nucleotides are TGTGCCGACAGGGGGCAACGTGGGACAGATACGCAGTATTTT. This codes for CADRGQRGTDTQYF.

The rearrangement links TRBV7-3 to TRBJ2-5; possible D gene TRBD2, 6 bases. This CDR3 contains 15 residues. Germline V gives CDR1 SGHTA, CDR2 FQGTGA. Trimming took off 2 bases at V and 1 base at J, with 11 bases between the two ends. The CDR3, as DNA: TGTGCCAGCAGCTTAGTTCTAGCGCCCCAAGAGACCCAGTACTTC. Its translation is CASSLVLAPQETQYF.

The V gene is TRBV12-3 or TRBV12-4, the J gene TRBJ2-2; the D is unclear. V lost 0 bases and J 0 bases, leaving 5 bases between the germline ends. This CDR3 has 15 residues. CDR3 DNA: TGTGCCAGCAGTTTAGCGGTAACGAACACCGGGGAGCTGTTTTTT. Translation: CASSLAVTNTGELFF.

This clonotype showed up just a few times. The chain has TRBV7-6 and TRBJ2-3, with 8 bases fitting TRBD2. Trimming cost V 2 bases and J 3 bases; bases outside gene matches: 10. Germline V gives CDR1 SGHVS, CDR2 FNYEAQ. CDR3 length: 17 residues. CDR3: CASSLTPGGPLTDTQYF. Written as DNA, the CDR3 is TGTGCCAGCAGCTTAACCCCGGGAGGGCCTCTTACAGATACGCAGTATTTT.

The chain recombines TRBV12-3 or TRBV12-4 with TRBJ2-7, with 12 bases fitting TRBD2. CDR3 length equals 15 residues. V dropped 7 bases and J dropped 3; count of bases not matched to a gene: 7. The CDR3 loop reads CASKLGTSGFYEQYF. The DNA of the CDR3 is TGTGCCAGCAAACTAGGGACTAGCGGGTTCTACGAGCAGTACTTC.

This sequence joins TRBV7-9 and TRBJ2-7; 11 positions match TRBD2. Looked up from germline, CDR1 is SEHNR and CDR2 is FQNEAQ (reference sequence). V shed 4 bases, J shed 3 bases, and the junction held 2 bases outside the gene matches. CDR3 length: 14 residues. The CDR3 sequence is CASSSGLAVYEQYF. As DNA, the CDR3 is TGTGCCAGCAGCTCGGGACTAGCGGTCTACGAGCAGTACTTC.

The rearrangement joins TRBV11-1 to TRBJ2-2; D might be TRBD1 (5 bases). This CDR3 has 18 residues. Germline values: CDR1 SGHAT, CDR2 FQDESV (reference sequence). Trimming shortened V by 4 bases and J by 2 bases, and 20 bases separated the two germline ends. Written as DNA, the CDR3 is TGTGCCAGCAGCTCGACCAGGGCAGAACACACCAACACCGGGGAGCTGTTTTTT. Translation: CASSSTRAEHTNTGELFF.

This clonotype was counted between two and nine times. The rearrangement joins TRBV28 to TRBJ1-2, with D perhaps matching TRBD1 (6 bases). Germline values: CDR1 MDHEN, CDR2 SYDVKM. The CDR3 consists of 12 residues. The V gene lost 6 bases and the J gene lost 3 bases, with 8 bases spanning the gap. The CDR3 here is CASSRTDYGYTF. CDR3 DNA: TGTGCCAGCAGCAGGACAGACTATGGCTACACCTTC.